Listed below are T cell receptor beta chains from one sample, sequenced in a study of T-cell memory formation after mild COVID-19. TCRdb recomputed calls from the 5' RACE reads with MiXCR, one row per CDR3 protein. The profile shows under 700,000 distinct CDR3 sequences, over 20% of them singletons. What was sequenced was PBMCs or a T cell subset sorted from them (not recorded which). These TCRs come from an adult woman who had mild COVID-19 (a few samples of this study predate the infection). Cell type and time point are not known. Both conserved end residues are part of each CDR3. The order of the fields is V gene, J gene, D gene, clone size, CDR3 protein, CDR3 DNA. The D gene is left open where the match is weak. Clone size is shown for a subset of rows, as once, few, many or a class of expanded clone.

TRBV5-1	TRBJ2-7	TRBD1	NA	CASPRLVRERQGDSYEQYF	TGCGCCAGCCCTCGGTTGGTCAGGGAGCGACAGGGGGACTCCTACGAGCAGTACTTC
TRBV6-2/TRBV6-3	TRBJ2-3	NA	few	CASSYDLVTDTQYF	TGTGCCAGCAGTTACGATTTAGTTACAGATACGCAGTATTTT
TRBV25-1	TRBJ2-6	NA	few	CASSEDPGRETGANVLTF	TGTGCCAGCAGTGAGGACCCGGGACGGGAAACTGGGGCCAACGTCCTGACTTTC
TRBV5-1	TRBJ1-1	TRBD1	few	CASSSSGGLVNTEAFF	TGCGCCAGCAGCTCGTCAGGGGGCTTGGTGAACACTGAAGCTTTCTTT
TRBV4-2	TRBJ2-7	NA	few	CASSQEGHPSYEQYF	TGTGCCAGCAGCCAAGAGGGGCATCCCTCCTACGAGCAGTACTTC
TRBV29-1	TRBJ2-3	NA	few	CSVGDTLKDTQYF	TGCAGCGTTGGGGACACCCTTAAAGATACGCAGTATTTT
TRBV27	TRBJ2-1	NA	few	CASTGSYNEQFF	TGTGCCAGCACTGGCAGTTACAATGAGCAGTTCTTC
TRBV18	TRBJ1-1	TRBD1	once	CASSLSGQGAANTEAFF	TGTGCCAGCTCACTGAGCGGACAGGGGGCAGCGAACACTGAAGCTTTCTTT
TRBV10-3	TRBJ2-3	NA	NA	CAISGARSTDTQYF	TGTGCCATCAGTGGTGCCAGGTCCACAGATACGCAGTATTTT
TRBV7-9	TRBJ1-1	NA	NA	CASTEGVNTEAFF	TGTGCCAGCACCGAGGGGGTTAACACTGAAGCTTTCTTT
TRBV24-1	TRBJ2-7	NA	NA	CATSGTGGYPYEQYF	TGTGCCACCAGTGGAACCGGGGGATATCCCTACGAGCAGTACTTC
TRBV7-6	TRBJ1-1	NA	many	CASSPRGGWTEAFF	TGTGCCAGCAGTCCAAGGGGGGGATGGACTGAAGCTTTCTTT
TRBV7-9	TRBJ2-6	NA	NA	CASAQGLRSGANVLTF	TGTGCCAGCGCCCAGGGTCTCCGGTCTGGGGCCAACGTCCTGACTTTC
TRBV29-1	TRBJ2-7	TRBD1	NA	CSVVDRAMVYEQYF	TGCAGCGTTGTGGACAGGGCTATGGTCTACGAGCAGTACTTC
TRBV7-7	TRBJ2-5	NA	few	CASSPVLGTHQEGYQETQYF	TGTGCCAGCAGCCCGGTCCTCGGGACACATCAGGAGGGGTACCAAGAGACCCAGTACTTC
TRBV11-2	TRBJ2-4	NA	NA	CASSVDPGRAKNIQYF	TGTGCCAGCAGCGTCGACCCCGGAAGAGCCAAAAACATTCAGTACTTC
TRBV7-9	TRBJ2-7	TRBD2	NA	CASSSSGTSGSYEQYF	TGTGCCAGCAGCTCCTCCGGGACTAGCGGATCCTACGAGCAGTACTTC
TRBV12-3/TRBV12-4	TRBJ2-3	TRBD2	NA	CASSLVRLAGGPGDTQYF	TGTGCCAGCAGTTTGGTACGACTAGCGGGAGGGCCCGGGGATACGCAGTATTTT
TRBV7-6	TRBJ2-3	NA	NA	CASSSVRADTQYF	TGTGCCAGCAGCTCGGTCCGCGCAGATACGCAGTATTTT
TRBV5-5	TRBJ2-7	NA	NA	CASSLVPTGSSYEQYF	TGTGCCAGCAGCTTGGTTCCTACCGGGAGCTCCTACGAGCAGTACTTC
TRBV5-6	TRBJ2-3	NA	few	CASSPVGGPGTDTQYF	TGTGCCAGCAGCCCGGTTGGGGGTCCTGGCACAGATACGCAGTATTTT
TRBV29-1	TRBJ2-5	NA	NA	CSVEFSLGETQYF	TGCAGCGTTGAGTTTTCGTTGGGGGAGACCCAGTACTTC
TRBV5-1	TRBJ2-5	NA	few	CASSLARIPQETQYF	TGCGCCAGCAGCTTGGCCAGGATTCCCCAAGAGACCCAGTACTTC
TRBV5-6	TRBJ2-2	TRBD1	NA	CASSFTTGQGGLFF	TGTGCCAGCAGCTTCACGACCGGACAGGGTGGGCTGTTTTTT
TRBV2	TRBJ2-7	TRBD1	NA	CASSLTGASVEQYF	TGTGCCAGCAGCCTTACAGGGGCCTCTGTCGAGCAGTACTTC
TRBV2	TRBJ2-7	NA	NA	CASSGTWSYEQYF	TGTGCCAGCAGTGGGACATGGAGCTACGAGCAGTACTTC
TRBV27	TRBJ2-2	NA	few	CASRLDRNTGELFF	TGTGCCAGCAGACTTGACAGGAACACCGGGGAGCTGTTTTTT
TRBV9	TRBJ1-4	TRBD1	NA	CASSVRDRATTANEKLFF	TGTGCCAGCAGCGTTCGAGACAGGGCTACTACAGCTAATGAAAAACTGTTTTTT
TRBV12-3/TRBV12-4	TRBJ1-1	NA	NA	CASSLVVEAEAFF	TGTGCCAGCAGTTTAGTAGTCGAAGCTGAAGCTTTCTTT
TRBV6-6	TRBJ2-1	NA	NA	CASSPRDGLGVQFF	TGTGCCAGCAGTCCCCGGGACGGCTTAGGAGTGCAGTTCTTC
TRBV12-3/TRBV12-4	TRBJ2-7	NA	NA	CASTGSRYEQYF	TGTGCCAGCACTGGGAGTAGGTACGAGCAGTACTTC
TRBV24-1	TRBJ2-3	NA	few	CATSDYSRDSTDTQYF	TGTGCCACCAGTGACTACTCCCGGGACTCCACAGATACGCAGTATTTT
TRBV7-3	TRBJ2-1	NA	NA	CASSSTTHHEQFF	TGTGCCAGCAGCTCCACGACCCATCATGAGCAGTTCTTC
TRBV7-2	TRBJ1-5	TRBD1	NA	CASSARGNQPQHF	TGTGCCAGCAGCGCCAGGGGGAATCAGCCCCAGCATTTT
TRBV7-3	TRBJ2-3	NA	few	CASSRGGQVPTDTQYF	TGTGCCAGCAGCCGGGGGGGACAGGTCCCCACAGATACGCAGTATTTT
TRBV18	TRBJ2-7	TRBD2	few	CASSPLTRGDEQYF	TGTGCCAGCTCACCTCTAACCCGGGGGGACGAGCAGTACTTC
TRBV3-1	TRBJ2-5	NA	NA	CASSQGLETQYF	TGTGCCAGCAGTCAAGGACTGGAGACCCAGTACTTC
TRBV29-1	TRBJ1-2	NA	once	CSVRTGRTADGYTF	TGCAGCGTCCGAACCGGGAGGACAGCCGATGGCTACACCTTC
TRBV5-5	TRBJ2-1	TRBD2	NA	CASSLSLAGELRNEQFF	TGTGCCAGCAGCTTGAGTCTAGCGGGAGAGTTGAGGAATGAGCAGTTCTTC
TRBV27	TRBJ2-7	TRBD2	NA	CASNRVHSRGDEQYF	TGTGCCAGCAACAGAGTCCACAGCCGGGGGGACGAGCAGTACTTC
TRBV5-1	TRBJ1-5	NA	few	CASSLREFQPQHF	TGCGCCAGCAGCTTGAGGGAGTTTCAGCCCCAGCATTTT
TRBV12-3/TRBV12-4	TRBJ2-7	NA	NA	CASTHRDLPREQYF	TGTGCCAGCACCCACCGGGACCTCCCAAGAGAGCAGTACTTC